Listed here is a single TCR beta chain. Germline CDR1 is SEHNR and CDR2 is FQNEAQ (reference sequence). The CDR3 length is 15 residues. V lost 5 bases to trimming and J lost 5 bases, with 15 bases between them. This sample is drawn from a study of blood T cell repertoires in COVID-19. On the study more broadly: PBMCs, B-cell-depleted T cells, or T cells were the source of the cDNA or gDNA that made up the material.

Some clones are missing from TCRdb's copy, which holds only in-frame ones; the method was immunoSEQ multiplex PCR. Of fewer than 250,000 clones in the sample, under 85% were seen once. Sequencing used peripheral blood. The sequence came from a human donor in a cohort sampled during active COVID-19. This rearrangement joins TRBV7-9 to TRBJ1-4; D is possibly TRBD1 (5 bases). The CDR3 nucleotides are TGTGCCAGCAGCCCGAGAACCGGGGGGAATGAAAAACTGTTTTTT. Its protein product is CASSPRTGGNEKLFF.